Listed here are 29 T cell receptor beta chains from one sample, sequenced in a study of cytomegalovirus exposure and HLA in healthy donors. Repertoires were generated with immunoSEQ multiplex PCR, while TCRdb's copy carries only in-frame clones and drops some. The data show about 360,000 clones, 86% seen once. The sample comprised PBMCs. These receptors were taken from a woman in her late teens or twenties in good health and CMV-seronegative.

CDR3 nucleotide sequence: TGTGCCAGCAGCTCCGACAGGGGGGACACTGAAGCTTTCTTT. The encoded protein is CASSSDRGDTEAFF. J is TRBJ1-1 and V is TRBV6-6; TRBD1 matches at 9 bases. The CDR3 runs to 14 residues. V dropped 6 bases and J dropped 3; count of bases not matched to a gene: 5. The V gene's germline CDR1 is MNHNY and CDR2 SVGAGI (reference sequence).

The rearrangement joins TRBV9 to TRBJ2-1, with 8 bases identical to TRBD1. The germline gives CDR1 SGDLS, CDR2 YYNGEE. This CDR3 contains 15 residues. V lost 4 bases, J lost 6 bases, and 9 bases stayed unmatched. The CDR3 sequence is CASSLSQGAINEQFF. The CDR3 DNA sequence: TGTGCCAGCAGCCTGAGCCAGGGGGCAATCAATGAGCAGTTCTTC.

The chain is built from TRBV27 and TRBJ1-2, with D unclear. In germline, CDR1 is MNHEY, CDR2 SMNVEV (reference sequence). V dropped 3 bases and J dropped 4 bases, with 9 bases sitting between them. This CDR3 has 13 residues. CDR3 in DNA: TGTGCCAGCAGTTTTGAGGGTTTCTATGGCTACACCTTC. Residues: CASSFEGFYGYTF.

The V gene is TRBV11-2, the J gene TRBJ1-2, with a weak D call TRBD1 (5 bases). CDR1 is SGHAT and CDR2 is FQNNGV in the germline V gene. This CDR3 contains 12 residues. Trimming took off 5 bases at V and 4 bases at J, with 8 bases between the two ends. In DNA, the CDR3 is TGTGCCAGCAGCCGAGACAGCTATGGCTACACCTTC. It specifies CASSRDSYGYTF.

The chain has TRBV14 and TRBJ2-1; D is unresolved. The ends were cut back, 1 base at V and 4 bases at J, with 11 bases in the middle. The CDR3 runs to 15 residues. Germline CDR1 reads SGHDN; CDR2 reads FVKESK. Here the CDR3 reads CASSQGFALYNEQFF. The DNA of the CDR3 is TGTGCCAGCAGCCAAGGGTTCGCCCTATACAATGAGCAGTTCTTC.

This clone was seen a few times. This chain links TRBV28 with TRBJ1-5, with 7 nucleotides matching TRBD1. After removal of 3 bases from V and 3 bases from J, the junction contained 8 bases not matched to a gene. Per the germline V gene, CDR1 is MDHEN and CDR2 is SYDVKM. This CDR3 has 16 amino acids. The CDR3 sequence is CASSFPRDRANQPQHF. The CDR3 nucleotides are TGTGCCAGCAGTTTTCCCCGGGACAGAGCCAATCAGCCCCAGCATTTT. Full variable domain (missing parts from reference TRBV28 and TRBJ1-5): DVKVTQSSRYLVKRTGEKVFLECVQDMDHENMFWYRQDPGLGLRLIYFSYDVKMKEKGDIPEGYSVSREKKERFSLILESASTNQTSMYLCASSFPRDRANQPQHFGDGTRLSIL.

This chain connects TRBV29-1 to TRBJ2-3, with 7 bases fitting TRBD2. The V segment lost 4 bases and the J segment 5 bases; nucleotides outside the gene matches: 15. Looked up from germline, CDR1 is SQVTM and CDR2 is ANQGSEA. This CDR3 has 16 amino acids. The CDR3 DNA sequence: TGCAGCGTTGCCCCGCCCGAACGGGGGGAAGTAGATACGCAGTATTTT. Translating it yields CSVAPPERGEVDTQYF.

The J gene is TRBJ1-1, the V gene TRBV27; no clear D. Germline V gene sequence: CDR1 MNHEY, CDR2 SMNVEV (reference sequence). The CDR3 sequence is 13 residues long. V was pared by 4 bases and J by 4 bases, with 10 bases between. The CDR3 loop is CASSSNSLTEAFF. CDR3 coding DNA: TGTGCCAGCAGTTCTAACAGCCTCACTGAAGCTTTCTTT.

Only one count was recorded for this clone. The chain links TRBV19 to TRBJ1-2; D ambiguous. This CDR3 has 13 residues. Per germline, CDR1 LNHDA and CDR2 SQIVND (reference sequence). Trimming removed 3 bases at V and 2 bases at J, with 7 bases between. In DNA, the CDR3 is TGTGCCAGTAGTATGGGAGGGAACTATGGCTACACCTTC. This encodes CASSMGGNYGYTF.

This sequence joins TRBV27 and TRBJ2-7; 8 bases are shared with TRBD2. Looked up from germline, CDR1 is MNHEY and CDR2 is SMNVEV (reference sequence). V was clipped by 4 bases and J by 4 bases; unmatched bases: 12. The CDR3 is 16 amino acids. The CDR3 loop is CASSSYFTGGSYEQYF. CDR3 sequence (DNA): TGTGCCAGCAGTTCTTACTTTACGGGGGGGAGTTACGAGCAGTACTTC.

The rearrangement links TRBV5-6 to TRBJ1-2; D unclear. The CDR3 runs to 13 residues. Germline CDR1 and CDR2: SGHDT and YYEEEE. V gave up 1 base and J gave up 1 base, with 5 bases separating them. The CDR3 spells CASSLRGNYGYTF. The DNA for the CDR3 is TGTGCCAGCAGCTTGCGCGGTAACTATGGCTACACCTTC.

This clone was seen more than once but under ten times. This sequence joins TRBV5-1 and TRBJ2-7, with a possible D match to TRBD1 (5 bases). With 0 bases removed from V and 5 bases from J, the gap between germline ends came to 12 bases. The germline V gene encodes CDR1 SGHRS and CDR2 YFSETQ. This CDR3 comprises 14 residues. In DNA form, the CDR3 reads TGCGCCAGCAGCTTGGCCAGGGCCGAGCACGAGCAGTACTTC. This translates into CASSLARAEHEQYF.

The CDR3 DNA reads TGTGCCAGCTCACCGGAGGTGGCAGTAGGATGGACCTACGAGCAGTACTTC. Encoded protein: CASSPEVAVGWTYEQYF. J is TRBJ2-7 and V is TRBV18; possibly TRBD2 for D (5 bases). Germline values: CDR1 KGHSH, CDR2 LQKENI. The CDR3 extends over 17 amino acids. V shed 3 bases and J shed 2 bases, with 20 bases lying between them.

The V gene is TRBV2, the J gene TRBJ1-5; 8 bases fit TRBD1. This CDR3 is 13 amino acids long. The trim removed 6 bases at V and 2 bases at J, leaving 0 bases unmatched. In germline, CDR1 is SNHLY, CDR2 FYNNEI. DNA of the CDR3: TGTGCCAGCAGGACAGGGGGCAATCAGCCCCAGCATTTT. Amino acid sequence: CASRTGGNQPQHF. Full variable domain (missing parts from reference TRBV2 and TRBJ1-5): EPEVTQTPSHQVTQMGQEVILRCVPISNHLYFYWYRQILGQKVEFLVSFYNNEISEKSEIFDDQFSVERPDGSNFTLKIRSTKLEDSAMYFCASRTGGNQPQHFGDGTRLSIL.

The chain joins TRBV6-1 to TRBJ2-7, with no clear D. The length of the CDR3 is 14 residues. CDR1 is MNHNS and CDR2 is SASEGT in the germline V gene. The V gene lost 3 bases and the J gene lost 0 bases, with 9 bases spanning the gap. In DNA form, the CDR3 reads TGTGCCAGCAGTGAGGCGGAAAGCTCCTACGAGCAGTACTTC. Its protein is CASSEAESSYEQYF.

This clone has a handful of counts. The CDR3 spells CASSVDGESLYEQYF. The CDR3 DNA sequence: TGTGCCAGCAGCGTAGACGGGGAGAGTCTCTACGAGCAGTACTTC. The rearrangement uses TRBV9 and TRBJ2-7; D might be TRBD2 (5 bases). From germline, CDR1 is SGDLS and CDR2 YYNGEE. The V and J ends lost 0 bases and 3 bases respectively, with 13 bases between them. The CDR3 covers 15 residues.

The rearrangement links TRBV2 to TRBJ2-7; D not certain. The CDR3 covers 13 residues. The germline V gene has CDR1 SNHLY and CDR2 FYNNEI. Trimming stripped 1 base from V and 2 bases from J, with 6 bases between. CDR3 sequence reads: CASSEVLAYEQYF. The CDR3 coding sequence is TGTGCCAGCAGTGAAGTTCTCGCCTACGAGCAGTACTTC.

Many counts were recorded for this clone. The chain combines TRBV11-2 with TRBJ2-7; the D gene is possibly TRBD2 (6 bases). This CDR3 contains 15 residues. CDR1 is SGHAT and CDR2 is FQNNGV in the germline V gene. Trimming removed 5 bases from V and 2 bases from J, with 16 bases in between. The CDR3 is CASSDDGTATYEQYF. The CDR3 nucleotides read TGTGCCAGCAGCGATGACGGGACTGCTACCTACGAGCAGTACTTC. Using reference TRBV11-2 and TRBJ2-7 for the parts outside the CDR3, the full variable domain is EAGVAQSPRYKIIEKRQSVAFWCNPISGHATLYWYQQILGQGPKLLIQFQNNGVVDDSQLPKDRFSAERLKGVDSTLKIQPAKLEDSAVYLCASSDDGTATYEQYFGPGTRLTVT.

This chain connects TRBV28 to TRBJ1-5; D is uncertain. CDR1 MDHEN and CDR2 SYDVKM come from the germline V gene. The CDR3 totals 15 residues. The V end was cut by 5 bases, the J end by 4 bases, with 15 bases between. The CDR3 DNA sequence: TGTGCCAGCAGTGAAAATACTTTCCGTAATCAGCCCCAGCATTTT. As protein: CASSENTFRNQPQHF. Drawing the rest from reference TRBV28 and TRBJ1-5, the complete variable domain is DVKVTQSSRYLVKRTGEKVFLECVQDMDHENMFWYRQDPGLGLRLIYFSYDVKMKEKGDIPEGYSVSREKKERFSLILESASTNQTSMYLCASSENTFRNQPQHFGDGTRLSIL.

Details on this clone: Germline is not matched at one junction end, which may reflect a read error. This chain joins TRBV19 and TRBJ2-5, with D perhaps TRBD2 (5 bases). There are 14 residues in the CDR3. The V gene's germline CDR1 is LNHDA and CDR2 SQIVND (reference sequence). Here the CDR3 reads CASSILGGQEAQYF. The DNA for the CDR3 is TGTGCCAGTAGTATTTTAGGAGGCCAAGAGGCCCAGTACTTC.

The V call is TRBV28, the J call TRBJ2-2, with a possible D match to TRBD1 (5 bases). Germline CDR1 reads MDHEN; CDR2 reads SYDVKM. This CDR3 region has 17 residues. V lost 3 bases to trimming and J lost 1 base, with 15 bases between them. The CDR3 nucleotides are TGTGCCAGCAGTTTGCTCAGACAGTCCCGGAACACCGGGGAGCTGTTTTTT. It is translated as CASSLLRQSRNTGELFF.

V usage is TRBV2 and J usage is TRBJ1-6; D is possibly TRBD1 (6 bases). Looked up from germline, CDR1 is SNHLY and CDR2 is FYNNEI. V was cut by 8 bases and J by 3 bases, with 11 bases left in between. CDR3 length: 14 residues. The CDR3 nucleotides are TGTGCCAGCCGAAGACAGGTCTATAATTCACCCCTCCACTTT. Residues: CASRRQVYNSPLHF.

The rearrangement links TRBV6-1 to TRBJ2-3; no clear D. Germline CDR1 is MNHNS and CDR2 is SASEGT. The CDR3 runs 13 residues. V lost 10 bases, J lost 3 bases, and 14 bases lay in between. This chain's CDR3 is CATNVRWTDTQYF. The CDR3 DNA reads TGTGCCACGAACGTACGGTGGACAGATACGCAGTATTTT.

V and J are TRBV7-8 and TRBJ1-1; D gene uncertain. Germline-derived CDR1 and CDR2 are SGHVS and FQNEAQ. Between the trimmed V and J ends, which lost 1 base and 3 bases, there was a span of 6 bases. This CDR3 has 13 residues. CDR3 residues: CASSLVGDTEAFF. CDR3 nucleotides: TGTGCCAGCAGCTTAGTCGGGGACACTGAAGCTTTCTTT.

The V call is TRBV15, the J call TRBJ2-1, with D possibly TRBD1 on 5 matching bases. V was trimmed by 0 bases and J by 4 bases, leaving 16 bases between them. This CDR3 region has 17 residues. The germline V gene encodes CDR1 LNHNV and CDR2 YYDKDF (reference sequence). CDR3 bases: TGTGCCACCAGCAGAGATTTGGCAAGACAGCCATACAATGAGCAGTTCTTC. As protein: CATSRDLARQPYNEQFF.

The rearrangement uses TRBV4-1 and TRBJ1-1; maybe TRBD1 (6 bases). Germline V gives CDR1 MGHRA, CDR2 YSYEKL. The CDR3 loop spans 15 amino acids. Trimming took off 0 bases at V and 5 bases at J, with 13 bases between the two ends. The CDR3 nucleotides read TGCGCCAGCAGCCAAGAAAACAGGGAGGGGACTGAAGCTTTCTTT. Translated, it gives CASSQENREGTEAFF.

The V call is TRBV11-2, the J call TRBJ2-7; TRBD1 matches at 9 bases. The CDR3 consists of 16 residues. Germline trimming cut 4 bases from V and 1 base from J; bases unmatched to any gene: 8. Germline CDR1 reads SGHAT; CDR2 reads FQNNGV. CDR3 sequence: CASSSAGDRVSYEQYF. CDR3 coding DNA: TGTGCCAGCAGCTCCGCGGGGGACAGGGTGTCCTACGAGCAGTACTTC.

This sequence joins TRBV4-2 and TRBJ2-3; 7 bases are a match to TRBD2. The CDR3 has 17 amino acids. The V and J ends lost 0 bases and 1 base, in that order; junction bases with no gene match: 7. Germline V gene sequence: CDR1 LGHNA, CDR2 YNFKEQ. CDR3 in DNA: TGTGCCAGCAGCCAAGAGGGACTATCCCACGGCACAGATACGCAGTATTTT. Translating gives CASSQEGLSHGTDTQYF.

This clone was seen ten or more times. J is TRBJ1-6 and V is TRBV6-1, with 7 bases fitting TRBD1. Per the germline V gene, CDR1 is MNHNS and CDR2 is SASEGT. With 7 bases clipped from V and 7 bases from J, the junction kept 7 bases outside the gene matches. The CDR3 is made up of 14 amino acids. The CDR3 DNA sequence: TGTGCCAGCACTCCAGGGGGAAGGAATTCACCCCTCCACTTT. Translated, it gives CASTPGGRNSPLHF.